This T cell receptor beta chain was recorded in a study of T-cell reconstitution after alpha-beta-depleted transplantation in children. General study results and limits: Roughly two months post-transplant, alpha-beta T cells reportedly originated from several hundred graft clones that had expanded. Where some patients showed high TCRbeta diversity at day 60, it came from recipient T cells and thymic progenitors that had survived. At one year after transplant, newly produced T cells mostly accounted for T-cell counts and diversity.

There are many counts of this clonotype. Its antigen remains unidentified. A library of TCRbeta sequences, prepared with unique molecular identifiers, was generated. MiXCR, applied by TCRdb to the PCR reads, yields one record per CDR3 protein. Of approximately 500,000 distinct CDR3 sequences listed, 8% to 11% are singletons. This clonotype originated in a child under 10 years old with inherited bone marrow failure, due to receive a stem cell transplant. Sequencing was performed on PBMCs, taken before TCRalphabeta/CD19-depleted stem cell transplant.

This CDR3 is CASSPISGEQYF. Here the CDR3 DNA reads TGTGCCAGCAGCCCCATTTCTGGCGAGCAGTACTTC. This chain links TRBV7-9 with TRBJ2-7; D ambiguous. The CDR3 runs 12 residues. Germline V gene lookup returns CDR1 SEHNR and CDR2 FQNEAQ (reference sequence). V lost 5 bases to trimming and J lost 6 bases, with 11 bases between them.